This T cell receptor (beta chain) stems from a study of T-cell memory formation after mild COVID-19. Study context: Each donor largely had its own TCR clusters.

Germline assignment: CDR1 DFQATT and CDR2 SNEGSKA (reference sequence). The CDR3 is 13 residues long. Between the trimmed V and J ends, which lost 0 bases and 9 bases, there was a span of 12 bases. Worth noting for this clonotype: Its target is unknown.

General study results and limits: Mainly CM and EM harbored the contracting CD4+ clones; mainly EMRA harbored the CD8+ ones. Memory from before infection featured some responding clones, which suggests cross-reactive memory joined.

TCRdb redid the calling of the 5' RACE reads with MiXCR, one entry per CDR3 protein. The table lists 200,000 to 250,000 distinct CDR3 sequences, about 10% of them singletons. The clonotype comes from a man aged 18 to 29 who had mild COVID-19 (a few samples of this study predate the infection). Cell type and time point are not known. The chain recombines TRBV20-1 with TRBJ2-1, with D uncertain. Sample: PBMCs or a T cell subset sorted from them (not recorded which). The CDR3 DNA follows: TGCAGTGCTAGAGATCTAACGTCCGGTGAGCAGTTCTTC. It is translated as CSARDLTSGEQFF.